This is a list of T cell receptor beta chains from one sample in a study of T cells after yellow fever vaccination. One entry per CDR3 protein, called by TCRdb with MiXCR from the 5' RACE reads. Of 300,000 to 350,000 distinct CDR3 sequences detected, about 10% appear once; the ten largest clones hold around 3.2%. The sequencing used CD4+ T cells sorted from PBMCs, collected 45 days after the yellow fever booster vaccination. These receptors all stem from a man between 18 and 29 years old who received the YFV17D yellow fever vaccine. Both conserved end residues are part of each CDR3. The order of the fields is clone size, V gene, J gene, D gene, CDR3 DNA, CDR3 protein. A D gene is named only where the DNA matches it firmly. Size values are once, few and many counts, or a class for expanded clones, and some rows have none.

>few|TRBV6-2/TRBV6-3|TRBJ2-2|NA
TGTGCCAGCAGCCGCGACTATCCGAACACCGGGGAGCTGTTTTTT
CASSRDYPNTGELFF
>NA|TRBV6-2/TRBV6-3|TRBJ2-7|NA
TGTGCCAGCAGTTACACAGGGCGGGCCGAGCAGTACTTC
CASSYTGRAEQYF
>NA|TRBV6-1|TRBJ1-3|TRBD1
TGTGCCAGCAGTAATAGTCCTGCCGGGACAGTTTACACCATATATTTT
CASSNSPAGTVYTIYF
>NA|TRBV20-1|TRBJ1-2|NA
TGCAGTGCTAGATACGAGGGGGGACTCGGGGGCTACACCTTC
CSARYEGGLGGYTF
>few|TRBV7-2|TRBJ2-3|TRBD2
TGTGCCAGCAGCTTTTCAGCGGGGGAAGCAGATACGCAGTATTTT
CASSFSAGEADTQYF
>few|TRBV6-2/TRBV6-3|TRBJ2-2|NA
TGTGCCACCGGCGCTCAGTTACGGGAGCTGTTTTTT
CATGAQLRELFF
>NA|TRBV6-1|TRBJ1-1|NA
TGTGCCAGCACGGTGGACAGAATGAACACTGAAGCTTTCTTT
CASTVDRMNTEAFF
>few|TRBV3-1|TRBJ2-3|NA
TGTGCCAGCAGCAAAGAGAGGGTGCAGTATTTT
CASSKERVQYF
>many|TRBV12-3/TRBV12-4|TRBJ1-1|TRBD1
TGTGCCAGCAGTTTACAGGGGGCGAACACTGAAGCTTTCTTT
CASSLQGANTEAFF
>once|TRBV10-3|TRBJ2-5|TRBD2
TGTGCCATCAGTACGCCTGCGGGGGGGCGCCAAGAGACCCAGTACTTC
CAISTPAGGRQETQYF
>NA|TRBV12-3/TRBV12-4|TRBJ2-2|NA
TGTGCCAGCAGTTTAGTTTTCGGGGAGCTGTTTTTT
CASSLVFGELFF
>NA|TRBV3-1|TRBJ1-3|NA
TGTGCCAGCGTGTTGAGCTCTGGAAACACCATATATTTT
CASVLSSGNTIYF
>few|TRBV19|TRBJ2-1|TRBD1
TGTGCCAGTATCCCTGGACAGGGAGCTACCAATGAGCAGTTCTTC
CASIPGQGATNEQFF
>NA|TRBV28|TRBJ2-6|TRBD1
TGTGCCAGCCGCGACAGGGCTGGGGCCAACGTCCTGACTTTC
CASRDRAGANVLTF
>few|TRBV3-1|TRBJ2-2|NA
TGTGCCAGCAGTCCCTACAAGGGGGCCGGGGAGCTGTTTTTT
CASSPYKGAGELFF
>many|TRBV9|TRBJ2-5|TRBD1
TGTGCCAGCAGCGCAGGGACAGTCTACGAGACCCAGTACTTC
CASSAGTVYETQYF
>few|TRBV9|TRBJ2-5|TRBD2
TGTGCCAGCAGCGTAACAGGCCTAGGGAGGGGAGAGACCCAGTACTTC
CASSVTGLGRGETQYF
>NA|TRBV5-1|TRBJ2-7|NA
TGCGCCAGCAGCTTTCAGAGCCTAAGTCACTACGAGCAGTACTTC
CASSFQSLSHYEQYF
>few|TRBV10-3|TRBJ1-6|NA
TGTGCCATCAGTGATGCAAACCCGTGGCGTTCACCCCTCCACTTT
CAISDANPWRSPLHF
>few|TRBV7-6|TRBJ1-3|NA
TGTGCCAGCAGCTTAGTCACGGGGGGCACTGGAAACACCATATATTTT
CASSLVTGGTGNTIYF
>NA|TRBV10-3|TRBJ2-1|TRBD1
TGTGCCATCACTCGACAGGGTAATGAGCAGTTCTTC
CAITRQGNEQFF
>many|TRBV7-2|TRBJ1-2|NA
TGTGCCAGCAGCTTAGACCGAACATCCGTCTATGGCTACACCTTC
CASSLDRTSVYGYTF
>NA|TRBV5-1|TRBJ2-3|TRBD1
TGCGCCACCACTCCGGGACAGCTGACAGATACGCAGTATTTT
CATTPGQLTDTQYF
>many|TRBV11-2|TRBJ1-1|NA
TGTGCCAGCAGCCCTCGTGGGCAGAGCCCTGAAGCTTTCTTT
CASSPRGQSPEAFF
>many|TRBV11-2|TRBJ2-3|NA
TGTGCCAGCAGCTGGAACAGGGCCACGACGCAGTATTTT
CASSWNRATTQYF
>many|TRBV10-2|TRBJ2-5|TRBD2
TGCGCCAGCAGCCACGGACTAGCGGGGGGAGGGCAAGAGACCCAGTACTTC
CASSHGLAGGGQETQYF
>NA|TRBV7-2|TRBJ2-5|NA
TGTGCCAGCAGCCGCCGGTGGGAAGAGACCCAGTACTTC
CASSRRWEETQYF
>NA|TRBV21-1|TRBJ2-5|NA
TGTGCCAGCAGGCCCGGTTGGTGGCCAGGGCAAGAGACCCAGTACTTC
CASRPGWWPGQETQYF
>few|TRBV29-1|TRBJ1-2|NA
TGCAGCGTTGTTAAGACCAACTATGGCTACACCTTC
CSVVKTNYGYTF